This T cell receptor beta chain appears in the sequencing data of a study of CD8 T cells in Susac syndrome. On the study more broadly: Of the sequenced Susac syndrome patients, about 6 had active disease and eight or nine were in remission.

Germline CDR1 and CDR2: DFQATT and SNEGSKA (reference sequence). This CDR3 is 12 amino acids long. V lost 3 bases, J lost 7 bases, and 12 bases lay in between. Roughly 0.45 to 1 ug RNA was reverse transcribed with random hexamers. It was immunoSEQ multiplex PCR that amplified TCR beta CDR3 across 54 Vbeta and 13 Jbeta. Via MiXCR, TCRdb re-called the immunoSEQ multiplex PCR reads, giving one row per CDR3 protein. The sample lists some 160,000 distinct CDR3 sequences, approximately 94% occurring once. Study conclusions and caveats: The CD4+ T cell repertoires from Susac syndrome exhibited no clonal expansion.

This clonotype showed up just once. Its antigen remains unidentified. The TCR comes from a human donor with Susac syndrome. Sequenced sample: CD4+ T cells from PBMCs. The V gene is TRBV20-1, the J gene TRBJ1-1; TRBD1 might be the D (5 bases). The CDR3, as DNA: TGCAGTGCTAGCGCAGGGCCCGATGAAGCTTTCTTT. This gives the protein CSASAGPDEAFF.